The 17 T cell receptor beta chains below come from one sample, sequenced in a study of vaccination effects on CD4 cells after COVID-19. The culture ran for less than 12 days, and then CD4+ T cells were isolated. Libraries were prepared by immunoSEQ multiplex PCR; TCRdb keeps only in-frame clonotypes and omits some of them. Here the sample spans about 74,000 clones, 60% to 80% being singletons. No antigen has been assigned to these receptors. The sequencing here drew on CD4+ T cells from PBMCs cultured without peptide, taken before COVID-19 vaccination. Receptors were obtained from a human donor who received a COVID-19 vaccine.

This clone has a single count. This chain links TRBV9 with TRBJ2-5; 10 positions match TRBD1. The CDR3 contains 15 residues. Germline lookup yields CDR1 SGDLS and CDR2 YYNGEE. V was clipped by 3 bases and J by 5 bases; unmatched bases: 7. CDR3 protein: CASSDGTGARETQYF. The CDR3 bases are TGTGCCAGCAGCGATGGGACAGGGGCGAGGGAGACCCAGTACTTC.

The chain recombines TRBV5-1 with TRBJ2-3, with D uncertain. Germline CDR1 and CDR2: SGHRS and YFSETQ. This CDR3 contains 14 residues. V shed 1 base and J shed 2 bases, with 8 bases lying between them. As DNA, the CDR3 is TGCGCCAGCAGCTTGCACAGTTCCACAGATACGCAGTATTTT. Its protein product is CASSLHSSTDTQYF. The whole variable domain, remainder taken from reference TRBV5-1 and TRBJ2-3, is KAGVTQTPRYLIKTRGQQVTLSCSPISGHRSVSWYQQTPGQGLQFLFEYFSETQRNKGNFPGRFSGRQFSNSRSEMNVSTLELGDSALYLCASSLHSSTDTQYFGPGTRLTVL.

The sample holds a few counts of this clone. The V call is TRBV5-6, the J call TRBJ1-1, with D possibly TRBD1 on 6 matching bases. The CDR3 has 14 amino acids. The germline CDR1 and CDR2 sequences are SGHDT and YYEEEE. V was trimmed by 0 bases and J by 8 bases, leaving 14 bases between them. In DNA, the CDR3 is TGTGCCAGCAGCTTGGCGATGGGGCAGGGGGAAGCTTTCTTT. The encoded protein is CASSLAMGQGEAFF.

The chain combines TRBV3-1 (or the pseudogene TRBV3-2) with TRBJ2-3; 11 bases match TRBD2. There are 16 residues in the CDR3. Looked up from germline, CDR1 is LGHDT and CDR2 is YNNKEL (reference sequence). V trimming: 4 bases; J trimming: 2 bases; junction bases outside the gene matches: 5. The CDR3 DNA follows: TGTGCCAGCAGCCGGCTAGCGGGGGGCCACACAGATACGCAGTATTTT. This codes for CASSRLAGGHTDTQYF.

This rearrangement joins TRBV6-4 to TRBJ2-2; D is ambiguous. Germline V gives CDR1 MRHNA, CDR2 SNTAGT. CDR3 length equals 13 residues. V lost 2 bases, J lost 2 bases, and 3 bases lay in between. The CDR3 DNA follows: TGTGCCAGCAGTGACAGAAACACCGGGGAGCTGTTTTTT. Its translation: CASSDRNTGELFF.

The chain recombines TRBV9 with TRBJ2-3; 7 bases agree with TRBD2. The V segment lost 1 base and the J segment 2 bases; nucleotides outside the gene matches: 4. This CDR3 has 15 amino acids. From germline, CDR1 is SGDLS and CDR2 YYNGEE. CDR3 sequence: CASSVTLAPTDTQYF. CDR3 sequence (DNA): TGTGCCAGCAGCGTAACACTAGCGCCCACAGATACGCAGTATTTT.

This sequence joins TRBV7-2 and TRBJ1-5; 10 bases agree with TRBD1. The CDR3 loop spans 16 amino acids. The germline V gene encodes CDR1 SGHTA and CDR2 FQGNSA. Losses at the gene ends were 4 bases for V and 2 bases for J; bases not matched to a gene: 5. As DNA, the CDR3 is TGTGCCAGCAGCTCCGGGACAGGGGTCCGCAATCAGCCCCAGCATTTT. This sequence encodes CASSSGTGVRNQPQHF.

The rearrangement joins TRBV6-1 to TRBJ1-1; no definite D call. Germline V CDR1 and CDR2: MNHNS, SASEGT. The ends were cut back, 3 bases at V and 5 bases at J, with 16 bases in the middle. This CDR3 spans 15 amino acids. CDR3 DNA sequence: TGTGCCAGCAGTGAGCCCATTTTCCTAGGGACTGAAGCTTTCTTT. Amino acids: CASSEPIFLGTEAFF.

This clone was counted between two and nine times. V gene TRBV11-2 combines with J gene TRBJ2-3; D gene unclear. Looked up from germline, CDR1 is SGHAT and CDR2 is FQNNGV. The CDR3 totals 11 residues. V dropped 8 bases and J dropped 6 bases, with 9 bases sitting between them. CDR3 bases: TGTGCCAGCTCGGCCTTGGATACGCAGTATTTT. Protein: CASSALDTQYF.

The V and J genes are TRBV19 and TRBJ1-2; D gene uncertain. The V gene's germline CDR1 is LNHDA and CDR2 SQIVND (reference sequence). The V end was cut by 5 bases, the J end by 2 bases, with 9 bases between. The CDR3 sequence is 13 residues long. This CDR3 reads CASSPDGNYGYTF. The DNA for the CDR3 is TGTGCCAGTAGTCCGGACGGAAACTATGGCTACACCTTC.

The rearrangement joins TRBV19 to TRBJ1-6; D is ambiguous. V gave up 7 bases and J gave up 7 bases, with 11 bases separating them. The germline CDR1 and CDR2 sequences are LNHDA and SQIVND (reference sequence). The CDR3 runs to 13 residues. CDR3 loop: CASNTGQNSPLHF. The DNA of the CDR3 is TGTGCCAGTAACACCGGCCAGAATTCACCCCTCCACTTT.

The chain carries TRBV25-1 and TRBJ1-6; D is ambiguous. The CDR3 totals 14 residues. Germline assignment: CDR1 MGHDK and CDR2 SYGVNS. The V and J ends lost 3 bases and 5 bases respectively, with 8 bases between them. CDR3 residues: CASSEYIDNSPLHF. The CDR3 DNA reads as TGTGCCAGCAGTGAGTACATAGATAATTCACCCCTCCACTTT.

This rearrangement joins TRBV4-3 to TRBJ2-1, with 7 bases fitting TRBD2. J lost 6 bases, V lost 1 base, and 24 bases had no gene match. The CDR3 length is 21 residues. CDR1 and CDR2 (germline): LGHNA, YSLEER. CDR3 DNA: TGCGCCAGCAGCCAAGTCGCTCCGAAGACTAGCCCCGGTGGGGCTGGCAATGAGCAGTTCTTC. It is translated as CASSQVAPKTSPGGAGNEQFF.

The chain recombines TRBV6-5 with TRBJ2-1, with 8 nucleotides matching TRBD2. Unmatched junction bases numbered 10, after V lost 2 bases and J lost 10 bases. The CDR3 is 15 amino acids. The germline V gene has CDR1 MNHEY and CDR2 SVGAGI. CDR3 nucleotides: TGTGCCAGCAGTTACCGGGGACTAGGTTCAATCGAGCAGTTCTTC. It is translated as CASSYRGLGSIEQFF.

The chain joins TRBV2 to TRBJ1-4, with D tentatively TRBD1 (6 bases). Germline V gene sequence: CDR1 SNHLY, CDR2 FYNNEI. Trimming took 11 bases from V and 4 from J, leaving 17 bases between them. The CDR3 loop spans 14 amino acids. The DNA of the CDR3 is TGTGCCGCAATGAGGGGGACGGTTAATGAAAAACTGTTTTTT. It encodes CAAMRGTVNEKLFF.

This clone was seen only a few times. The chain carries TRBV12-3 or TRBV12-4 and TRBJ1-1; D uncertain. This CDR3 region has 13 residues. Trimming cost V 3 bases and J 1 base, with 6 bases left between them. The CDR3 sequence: CASSFGENTEAFF. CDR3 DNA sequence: TGTGCCAGCAGTTTCGGAGAGAACACTGAAGCTTTCTTT.

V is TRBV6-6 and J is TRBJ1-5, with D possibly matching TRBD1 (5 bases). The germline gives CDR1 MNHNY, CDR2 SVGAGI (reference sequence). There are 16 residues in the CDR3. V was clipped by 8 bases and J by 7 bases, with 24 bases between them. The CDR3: CASRETGQGTRQPQHF. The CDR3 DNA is TGTGCCAGCCGCGAAACCGGGCAGGGCACCAGACAGCCCCAGCATTTT.